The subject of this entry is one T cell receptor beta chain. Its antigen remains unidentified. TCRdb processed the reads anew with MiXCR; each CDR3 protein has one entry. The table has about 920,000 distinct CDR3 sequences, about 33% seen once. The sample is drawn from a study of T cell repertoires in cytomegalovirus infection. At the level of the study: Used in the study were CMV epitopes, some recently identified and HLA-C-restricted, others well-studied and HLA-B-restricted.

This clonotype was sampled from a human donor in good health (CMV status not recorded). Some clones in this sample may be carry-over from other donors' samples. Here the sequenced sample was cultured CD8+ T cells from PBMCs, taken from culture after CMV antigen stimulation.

CDR3 nucleotides: TGTGCCAGCAGGAACTTCTATGGCTACACCTTC. Translation gives CASRNFYGYTF. The chain couples TRBV7-1 to TRBJ1-2; no firm D call. TRBV7-1 is identified as an open reading frame with a role that is uncertain. Trimming took off 6 bases at V and 4 bases at J, with 6 bases between the two ends. The CDR3 length is 11 residues.